The 8 T cell receptor beta chains given below trace back to one sample, sequenced in a study of cytomegalovirus exposure and HLA in healthy donors. The primer mix had 60 Vbeta and 13 Jbeta primers. The protocol was immunoSEQ multiplex PCR, while the TCRdb copy is restricted to in-frame clones and leaves out a portion. The sample lists roughly 130,000 clones, less than 85% occurring once. What was sequenced was PBMCs. All receptors come from a young man in good health and CMV-seronegative.

The J gene is TRBJ2-2, the V gene TRBV9, with 7 bases aligning to TRBD2. Germline V gives CDR1 SGDLS, CDR2 YYNGEE. The CDR3 consists of 16 residues. V was pared by 0 bases and J by 3 bases, with 5 bases of the junction left unmatched. The CDR3 loop reads CASSVGGGGYTGELFF. The CDR3 bases are TGTGCCAGCAGCGTAGGGGGGGGAGGGTACACCGGGGAGCTGTTTTTT.

The J gene is TRBJ1-4, the V gene TRBV7-9; TRBD1 aligns across 7 bases. CDR1 SEHNR and CDR2 FQNEAQ come from the germline V gene (reference sequence). The CDR3 is 12 residues long. The V segment lost 8 bases and the J segment 8 bases; nucleotides outside the gene matches: 5. CDR3 sequence: CASRTGQEKLFF. The CDR3 nucleotides are TGTGCCAGCCGGACGGGACAGGAAAAACTGTTTTTT.

The J gene is TRBJ2-3, the V gene TRBV5-4, with 9 positions matching TRBD1. V shed 4 bases, J shed 1 base, and the junction held 4 bases outside the gene matches. The CDR3 runs to 15 residues. Germline CDR1 reads SGHNT; CDR2 reads YYREEE (reference sequence). In nucleotides, the CDR3 is TGTGCCAGCAGCCCCCGGGACAGGGGCACAGATACGCAGTATTTT. This codes for CASSPRDRGTDTQYF.

This clone has more than one count but fewer than ten. V and J are TRBV28 and TRBJ2-7; 7 positions agree with TRBD2. CDR3 size: 15 residues. Germline assignment: CDR1 MDHEN and CDR2 SYDVKM. V lost 4 bases and J lost 3; bases outside the gene matches: 9. The CDR3 nucleotides read TGTGCCAGCAGTTCCTCTAGCGGATCTTACTACGAGCAGTACTTC. Protein sequence: CASSSSSGSYYEQYF.

V gene TRBV7-2 combines with J gene TRBJ2-2; 7 bases line up with TRBD2. This CDR3 spans 14 amino acids. V dropped 5 bases and J dropped 4; count of bases not matched to a gene: 4. CDR1 is SGHTA, CDR2 FQGNSA, per germline. CDR3 region: CASSTASGTGELFF. Written as DNA, the CDR3 is TGTGCCAGCAGCACAGCTAGCGGCACCGGGGAGCTGTTTTTT.

This clone showed up just once. Other DNA sequences in the same sample also yield this CDR3. This chain joins TRBV11-2 and TRBJ2-7; the D is unclear. Between the trimmed V and J ends, which lost 4 bases and 3 bases, there was a span of 4 bases. The V gene's germline CDR1 is SGHAT and CDR2 FQNNGV. The CDR3 consists of 11 residues. The DNA for the CDR3 is TGTGCCAGCAGCTCGAGCTACGAGCAGTACTTC. Its protein product is CASSSSYEQYF.

The chain combines TRBV28 with TRBJ2-3, with 11 bases fitting TRBD2. CDR1 and CDR2 from the germline V gene are MDHEN and SYDVKM. The CDR3 length is 19 residues. The junction had 18 bases not matched to a gene; V was cut back by 8 bases and J by 2 bases. CDR3 amino acids: CASLTQGVWTSGLTDTQYF. In DNA, the CDR3 is TGTGCCAGCCTTACCCAGGGAGTTTGGACTAGCGGGCTCACAGATACGCAGTATTTT. The whole variable domain, filled in from reference TRBV28 and TRBJ2-3, reads DVKVTQSSRYLVKRTGEKVFLECVQDMDHENMFWYRQDPGLGLRLIYFSYDVKMKEKGDIPEGYSVSREKKERFSLILESASTNQTSMYLCASLTQGVWTSGLTDTQYFGPGTRLTVL.

This clone has more than one count but fewer than ten. This rearrangement joins TRBV29-1 to TRBJ2-1; 10 positions agree with TRBD2. CDR1 and CDR2 (germline): SQVTM, ANQGSEA. V lost 6 bases and J lost 4; bases outside the gene matches: 6. The CDR3 extends over 14 amino acids. DNA of the CDR3: TGCAGCGTCCTACTAGCGGGACAATACAATGAGCAGTTCTTC. This codes for CSVLLAGQYNEQFF.